These 12 T cell receptor beta chains were sequenced from one sample in a study of Graves' ophthalmopathy and Graves' hyperthyroidism (dated 2018 in TCRdb). Sequencing used an Illumina HiSeq 2000. For repertoire sequencing, the TCR beta CDR3 regions were amplified from RNA transcripts. The first round of RT-PCR was done with HTBI primers and the Qiagen OneStep RT-PCR kit, and was followed by a second round of multiplex PCR, then size selection and purification. TCRdb applied fastp at Q25 and MiXCR to the public reads, then kept only in-frame beta chains. Duplicate CDR3 protein sequences are folded into a single record with the most common DNA and genes. Present in this sample are about 1.1 million distinct CDR3 sequences, about two fifths of which were seen just once. 11% of the sample is held by the ten biggest clonotypes. The sequenced sample was peripheral blood or thyroid tissue (not recorded which). The receptor set was obtained from an adult man with Graves' hyperthyroidism.

In the case of this clonotype: A much larger clone is a single base away; this may be a read error. The chain joins TRBV20-1 to TRBJ2-6; unclear D gene. The CDR3 runs 14 residues. Trimming took off 5 bases at V and 3 bases at J, with 11 bases between the two ends. Germline V gene data show CDR1 as DFQATT and CDR2 as SNEGSKA (reference sequence). The CDR3 reads CSARVDRGANVLTF. The CDR3 DNA reads as TGCAGTGCTCGCGTCGATCGTGGGGCCAACGTCCTGACTTTC.

This clonotype was observed at least ten times. This chain uses TRBV25-1 with TRBJ2-6; D uncertain. The CDR3 totals 15 residues. Per the germline V gene, CDR1 is MGHDK and CDR2 is SYGVNS. Trimming took off 5 bases at V and 0 bases at J, with 8 bases between the two ends. The CDR3 sequence is CASSPRDSGANVLTF. The CDR3 nucleotides are TGTGCCAGCAGTCCCCGAGACTCTGGGGCCAACGTCCTGACTTTC.

This clonotype was recorded a few times. A much larger clone lies a single base off, so this may be a read error. The genes are TRBV7-9 and TRBJ1-1; TRBD1 is a possible D gene (6 bases). The CDR3 sequence is 11 residues long. Trimming shortened V by 6 bases and J by 7 bases, and 9 bases separated the two germline ends. Germline V gene data show CDR1 as SEHNR and CDR2 as FQNEAQ (reference sequence). This chain's CDR3 is CASRQGHEAFF. The CDR3 DNA follows: TGTGCCAGCAGACAGGGACATGAAGCTTTCTTT.

This clonotype was observed at least ten times. V usage is TRBV19 and J usage is TRBJ1-6; D uncertain. V was clipped by 4 bases and J by 0 bases, with 10 bases between them. Germline values: CDR1 LNHDA, CDR2 SQIVND (reference sequence). The CDR3 is 16 residues long. The CDR3 DNA reads as TGTGCCAGTAGTAGAATTGGGAGCTCCTATAATTCACCCCTCCACTTT. This codes for CASSRIGSSYNSPLHF.

This clonotype was observed many times. As DNA, the CDR3 is TGTGCCAGTAGTATACCATGGACAGTCGGGAACACTGAAGCTTTCTTT. Amino acid sequence: CASSIPWTVGNTEAFF. The chain combines TRBV19 with TRBJ1-1; TRBD1 is a possible D gene (6 bases). From germline, CDR1 is LNHDA and CDR2 SQIVND (reference sequence). Between the trimmed V and J ends, which lost 2 bases and 1 base, there was a span of 14 bases. The CDR3 totals 16 residues.

Here the CDR3 DNA reads TGTGCCAGCTCACCACGGGGACAGGCGAACACTGAAGCTTTCTTT. It codes for CASSPRGQANTEAFF. V usage is TRBV18 and J usage is TRBJ1-1, with 8 bases fitting TRBD1. Germline lookup yields CDR1 KGHSH and CDR2 LQKENI. Trimming cost V 1 base and J 1 base; bases outside gene matches: 2. CDR3 size: 15 residues.

This clonotype appeared many times. One end of the junction fails to match germline, which may point to a read error. The genes are TRBV7-2 and TRBJ2-6; D unresolved. The germline CDR1 and CDR2 sequences are SGHTA and FQGNSA. The CDR3 covers 16 residues. The CDR3, as DNA: TGTGCCAGCAGCTCCCGACGGGTCTCTGGAGCCAACGTCCTGACTTTC. This gives the protein CASSSRRVSGANVLTF.

This clonotype appeared many times. This chain links TRBV7-6 with TRBJ2-2, with D possibly TRBD2 on 5 matching bases. Germline CDR1 is SGHVS and CDR2 is FNYEAQ. Trimming took off 3 bases at V and 0 bases at J, with 8 bases between the two ends. The CDR3 has 15 amino acids. The CDR3 here is CASSFGAANTGELFF. The DNA of the CDR3 is TGTGCCAGCAGCTTCGGAGCGGCGAACACCGGGGAGCTGTTTTTT. Filled out from reference TRBV7-6 and TRBJ2-2, the complete variable domain reads GAGVSQSPRYKVTKRGQDVALRCDPISGHVSLYWYRQALGQGPEFLTYFNYEAQQDKSGLPNDRFSAERPEGSISTLTIQRTEQRDSAMYRCASSFGAANTGELFFGEGSRLTVL.

This sequence joins TRBV7-4 and TRBJ1-2; unclear D gene. In germline, CDR1 is SGHVT, CDR2 SQSDAQ. This CDR3 contains 14 residues. V was pared by 1 base and J by 8 bases, with 14 bases between. In DNA form, the CDR3 reads TGTGCCAGCAGCTTAGATTGGGCGCATGGAGGCTACACCTTC. The encoded protein is CASSLDWAHGGYTF. Drawing the rest from reference TRBV7-4 and TRBJ1-2, the complete variable domain is GAGVSQSPRYKVAKRGRDVALRCDSISGHVTLYWYRQTLGQGSEVLTYSQSDAQRDKSGRPSGRFSAERPERSVSTLKIQRTEQGDSAVYLCASSLDWAHGGYTFGSGTRLTVV.

Notes on this clonotype: In this CDR3 the conserved last residue, phenylalanine or tryptophan, is missing, so a read error is likely. No DNA is shown, since the ends of the CDR3 on it are uncertain; the CDR3 is the one TCRdb lists. The gene calls are TRBV2 and TRBJ1-4. Germline CDR1 SNHLY, CDR2 FYNNEI. The CDR3 is 8 residues long, counting both termini. This chain's CDR3 is CASMVGFL.

The chain joins TRBV29-1 to TRBJ2-6; D gene uncertain. Germline CDR1 is SQVTM and CDR2 is ANQGSEA. Deletions cut 7 bases from V and 0 bases from J, with 19 bases between. The CDR3 sequence is 17 residues long. The CDR3 region has the DNA TGCAGCGCCGCCAATATGGGTTCTGTCTCTGGGGCCAACGTCCTGACTTTC. It codes for CSAANMGSVSGANVLTF.

This clonotype has a handful of counts. The chain recombines TRBV20-1 with TRBJ1-4; D gene ambiguous. Germline assignment: CDR1 DFQATT and CDR2 SNEGSKA (reference sequence). V shed 1 base and J shed 3 bases, with 9 bases lying between them. This CDR3 contains 14 residues. CDR3 in DNA: TGCAGTGCTAGAGCCACACCTTCTAATGAAAAACTGTTTTTT. Amino acid sequence: CSARATPSNEKLFF.